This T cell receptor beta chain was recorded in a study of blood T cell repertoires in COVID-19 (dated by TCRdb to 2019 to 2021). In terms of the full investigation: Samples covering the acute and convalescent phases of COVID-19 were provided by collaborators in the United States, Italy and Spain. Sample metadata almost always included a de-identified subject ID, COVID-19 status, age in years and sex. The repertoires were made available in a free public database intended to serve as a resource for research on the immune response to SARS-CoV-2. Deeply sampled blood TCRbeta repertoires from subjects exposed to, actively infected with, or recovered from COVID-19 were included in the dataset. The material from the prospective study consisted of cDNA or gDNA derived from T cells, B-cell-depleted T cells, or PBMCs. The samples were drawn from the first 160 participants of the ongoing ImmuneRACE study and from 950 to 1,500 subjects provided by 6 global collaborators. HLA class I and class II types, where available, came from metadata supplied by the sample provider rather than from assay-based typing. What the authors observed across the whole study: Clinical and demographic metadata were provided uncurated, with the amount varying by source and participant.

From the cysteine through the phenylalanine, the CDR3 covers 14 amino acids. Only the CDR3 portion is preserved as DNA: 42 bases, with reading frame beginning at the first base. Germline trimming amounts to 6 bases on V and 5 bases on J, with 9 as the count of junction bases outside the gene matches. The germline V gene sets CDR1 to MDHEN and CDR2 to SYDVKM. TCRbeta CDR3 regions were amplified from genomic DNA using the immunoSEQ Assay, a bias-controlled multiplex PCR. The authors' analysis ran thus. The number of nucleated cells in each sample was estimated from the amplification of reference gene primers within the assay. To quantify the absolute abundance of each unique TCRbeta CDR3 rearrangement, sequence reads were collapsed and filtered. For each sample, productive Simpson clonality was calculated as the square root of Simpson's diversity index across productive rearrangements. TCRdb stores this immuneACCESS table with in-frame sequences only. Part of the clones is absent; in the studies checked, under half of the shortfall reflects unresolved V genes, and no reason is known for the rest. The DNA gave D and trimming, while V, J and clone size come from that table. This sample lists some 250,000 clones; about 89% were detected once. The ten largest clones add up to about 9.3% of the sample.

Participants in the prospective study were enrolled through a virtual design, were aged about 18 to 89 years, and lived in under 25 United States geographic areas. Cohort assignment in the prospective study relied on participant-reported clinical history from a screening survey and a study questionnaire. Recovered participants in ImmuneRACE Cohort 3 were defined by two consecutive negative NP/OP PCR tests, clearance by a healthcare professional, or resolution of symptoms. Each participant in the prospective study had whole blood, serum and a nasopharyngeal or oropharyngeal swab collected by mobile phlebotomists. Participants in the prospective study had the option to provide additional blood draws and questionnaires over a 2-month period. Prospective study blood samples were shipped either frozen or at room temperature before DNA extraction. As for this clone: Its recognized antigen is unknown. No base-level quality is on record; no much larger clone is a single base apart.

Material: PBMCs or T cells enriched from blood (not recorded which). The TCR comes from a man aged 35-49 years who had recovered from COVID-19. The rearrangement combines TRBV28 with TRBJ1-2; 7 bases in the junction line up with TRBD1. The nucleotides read TGTGCCAGCAGCGACCCGGGACAGCAGTATGGCTACACCTTC. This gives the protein CASSDPGQQYGYTF.